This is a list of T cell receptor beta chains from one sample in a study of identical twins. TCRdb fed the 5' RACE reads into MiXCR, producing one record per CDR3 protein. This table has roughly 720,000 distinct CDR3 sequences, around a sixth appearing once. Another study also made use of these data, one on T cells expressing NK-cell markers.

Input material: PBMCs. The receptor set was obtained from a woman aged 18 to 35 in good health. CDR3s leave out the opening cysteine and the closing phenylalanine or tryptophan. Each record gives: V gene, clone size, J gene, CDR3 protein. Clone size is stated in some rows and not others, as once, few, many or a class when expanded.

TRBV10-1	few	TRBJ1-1	ASSERKGGGTEAF
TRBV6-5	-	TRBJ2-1	ASSSSRGLYEQF
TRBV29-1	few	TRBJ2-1	SESGSSYNEQF
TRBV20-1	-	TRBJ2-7	SARDPSGSMDEQY
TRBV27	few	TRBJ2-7	ASSARPLIAGDEQY
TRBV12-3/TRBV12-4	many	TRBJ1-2	ASSSGPYGYT
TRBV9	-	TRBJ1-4	ASSGQGAGEKLF
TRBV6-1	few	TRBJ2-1	ASGWDSSWEQF
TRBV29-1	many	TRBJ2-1	SVLEWTGNEQF
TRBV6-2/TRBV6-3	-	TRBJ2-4	ASSPRLAGERNIQY
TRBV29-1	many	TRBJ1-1	SALTGEISLSEAF
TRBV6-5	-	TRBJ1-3	TSSLVDASGNTIY
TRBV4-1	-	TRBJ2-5	ASSQGPTSGLETQY
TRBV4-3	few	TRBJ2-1	ASSQDSRNEQF
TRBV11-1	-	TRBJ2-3	ASSLQNRADTQY